This T cell receptor beta chain was obtained from a study of cytomegalovirus exposure and HLA in healthy donors (dated by TCRdb to the late 2010s). In the study overall: An earlier analysis of approximately 600 of the donors reported approximately 300 Gb of sequence data and 117 million unique TCR beta sequences from 150 million to 200 million T cells. An early release that covered roughly 600 HLA-typed donors contained 250 to 350 gigabases of sequencing data and 75 million to 100 million unique TCR sequences. Of the 350 to 400 genotyped donors, roughly 80% fell in the genetic ancestry cluster associated with self-reported Caucasian donors. The study was designed to test whether signatures of past pathogen exposure could be identified by cataloging public T cell receptors. Using immunosequencing, the study profiled T cell repertoires from roughly 650 subjects and related those repertoires to cytomegalovirus serostatus. In addition to the first cohort of approximately 670 subjects, a separate validation cohort of approximately 130 different subjects was used. To predict cytomegalovirus infection status, the study combined high-throughput TCR immunosequencing, statistical association of individual TCRs with disease status, and machine learning. A later analysis re-examined previously published TCR beta repertoires from 610 or so donors and added high-resolution HLA genotyping to investigate patterns of TCR occurrence. The later analysis used no new phenotypic data to find candidate immune exposures, relying instead on TCR beta sequences and their occurrence across donors. An earlier analysis of around 580 of the donors used high-throughput TCR beta sequencing to judge whether each TCR beta V gene segment behaved as functional or pseudogenic. Donor age, sex, ethnicity and CMV serostatus were compiled together with the repertoire data. Genome-wide SNP genotypes for about 60% of the roughly 670 donors were used in a later genetic analysis, which treated that subset as a discovery cohort. Every discovery cohort repertoire had been produced on one sequencing platform. HLA typing covered class I and class II loci at four-digit resolution. The number of typed donors differed by locus: 629-630 for A, B, C, DRB1 and DQB1; approximately 520 for DQA1; some 610 for DPA1; and roughly 470 for DPB1. Four to six DR-DQ haplotypes were handled as single units for association and clustering, since linkage in the cohort was strong. Among some 400 genotyped donors of the cohort, an average of approximately 220,000 unique TCR beta nucleotide sequences was sequenced per donor, of which about 18% were non-productive.

Worth noting for this clone: Which antigen it targets is not known. No base qualities exist here, and no much larger clone lies one base off it.

The cohort consisted of some 730 healthy bone marrow donors. At the time of sampling, all cohort members were nominally healthy, though unrecorded immune exposures were likely present. The donor tested CMV seronegative, placing the donor among the roughly 340 seronegative members of the cohort. A peripheral blood sample was collected from each donor, and TCR beta sequencing was performed on peripheral blood mononuclear cells. The Qiagen DNeasy Blood Extraction Kit was used to extract genomic DNA from the blood cell samples. The library was obtained by the immunoSEQ multiplex PCR assay. For the multiplex PCR, a mixture combining 60 forward primers for TCR Vbeta segments and 13 reverse primers for TCR Jbeta segments was used. Amplification of the CDR3 region of rearranged TCR beta genes was performed with a multiplex PCR assay on genomic DNA. The amplified TCR beta libraries were sequenced on the Illumina HiSeq System as 87-base-pair reads. The paper's processing steps were these. A later analysis counted about 82 million unique TCR beta chains across the 666 repertoires, and roughly 11 million of these chains were shared by at least two donors. To remove PCR and sequencing errors, raw reads were error-corrected and collapsed into unique sequences using a nearest-neighbor algorithm that merged closely related sequences. To assign V, D and J gene segments, CDR3 sequences were aligned to IMGT reference sequences. Each retained sequence needed at least a six-nucleotide match to both a V gene segment and a J gene segment. Rearrangements were called productive when the CDR3 lacked stop codons and stayed in frame with V and J; all others were non-productive. Following IMGT convention, CDR3 was defined as the stretch from the second conserved V-encoded cysteine to the conserved J-encoded phenylalanine. In an earlier analysis of 587 of the donors, sequences lacking an unambiguous match to a single V gene segment were excluded. An earlier analysis of a few hundred of the donors classified V segments as functional when productive rearrangements were above 56.7% and as segregating when the standard deviation between donors was above 5%. To diagnose cytomegalovirus status from the catalog of TCR beta chain sequences, a statistical classification framework was built. In a later analysis, V and J genes were assigned by comparing TCR nucleotide sequences against IMGT/GENE-DB human TR gene sequences. A later analysis assigned CDR3 sequences and most-parsimonious VDJ recombination scenarios with the TCRdist pipeline. In a later analysis, each TCR beta chain was defined by its CDR3 amino acid sequence together with its V-gene family, and reads lacking a unique V-gene family were excluded. In a later analysis, 450 to 600 highly shared, low-generation-probability nucleotide sequences were removed to address suspected cross-contamination and a sequencing artifact. In a later analysis, a clonal expansion index for each public chain was calculated from normalized within-repertoire ranks of inferred template counts. A later analysis computed generation probabilities with a VDJ recombination model fitted to out-of-frame rearrangements, and checked the results against IGoR. Hypergeometric tests were used in a later analysis to score TCR-TCR, TCR-HLA and TCR-CMV co-occurrence, with a repertoire-size bias correction applied to the TCR pairs. In a later analysis, false discovery rates were estimated by permuting HLA or CMV assignments 20 times. A later analysis grouped co-occurring TCRs with DBSCAN, adding TCRdist sequence similarity when clustering within HLA-allele-positive subsets. Repertoires with fewer than 30,000 or more than 120,000 public chains were left out of co-occurrence clustering, as were a handful of repertoires with anomalous nucleotide sharing. As stored in TCRdb, this immuneACCESS dataset retains in-frame rearrangements with V and J assigned. A fraction of the clones does not appear; measured against another copy, unresolved V genes explain less than half of the discrepancy, and the remainder lacks a known reason. The V and J calls and the clone size are those of that table, but D and trimming were determined from the DNA. For this sample there are about 200,000 clones; around 83% appear just once. The ten top clones hold approximately 1% of the sample.

Relative to germline, V is 5 bases shorter and J is 5 bases shorter, with 22 bases between their ends. CDR1 and CDR2 were assigned from the germline V gene as SGHNT and YENEEA. The CDR3 contains 16 residues, cysteine and phenylalanine counted. Solely the CDR3 DNA is kept, with 48 bases framed from the first base. The paper as a whole reports these results and caveats: A later analysis associated about 17,000 TCR beta sequences with specific HLA alleles at a false discovery rate of 0.05. Across donors, most TCR sequences were observed very rarely, whereas some public TCRs were present in many individuals. In vitro tests confirmed that a few of the cytomegalovirus-associated TCR beta chains recognize cytomegalovirus antigens. Immune exposure information for the cohort was limited to CMV serostatus. In a later analysis, several top co-occurrence clusters were reported to appear linked to parvovirus B19, influenza, CMV and Epstein-Barr virus. An association between a missense DCLRE1C variant and V-gene and J-gene trimming of TCR beta chains was found in a later genetic analysis and replicated in an independent cohort. In an earlier analysis of about 600 of the donors, most TCR beta V segments appeared in productive rearrangements about 87% or about 30% of the time, broadly matching IMGT annotations. A later analysis found that most CMV-associated TCR beta chains appeared HLA-restricted, with HLA associations seemingly driven largely by CMV exposure. A further reported finding was that TCR beta sequences accurately predicted the HLA-A and HLA-B alleles for most subjects in the first cohort. Some IMGT-functional V segments, including TRBV6-2 and TRBV6-3, could not be told apart with the 87-base-pair reads, so those segments were excluded. The authors suggested that the approach could potentially be generalized to other disease states and immunological phenotypes. In a later genetic analysis, fewer N-insertions in productive TCRs were reported among donors in an Asian-associated ancestry cluster than the roughly 700-donor mean. In a later analysis, HLA-associated TCR beta chains were found to be more clonally expanded and to have lower generation probabilities than equally common non-associated chains. A later analysis found that TCR association rates varied across HLA loci, with DRB1 alleles showing the most associated TCRs and HLA-C alleles the fewest. Only TCR beta chains were sequenced in this cohort, and the absence of alpha or paired-chain data limited detectable features. The earlier analysis of around 600 of the donors excluded approximately 15 rarely observed V segments, including chromosome 9 orphons, because counts were too low. When HLA alleles, especially DR and DQ, strongly co-occurred, TCR associations were difficult to assign to individual alleles. Correlated functional status among segregating V segments might be attributable to linkage disequilibrium, but an unknown experimental factor could not be ruled out. Because HLA typing was missing for some donors at each locus, association tests included only the typed subset. A cluster of highly shared sequence variants was judged likely to be a technical artifact of the sequencing pipeline. Presence/absence analyses assumed roughly uniform sequencing depth across donors, an assumption that may not hold. In both the original and validation cohorts, the classifier was reported to diagnose cytomegalovirus status with high specificity and sensitivity. The study gave a list of 150 to 200 TCR beta chains associated with cytomegalovirus.

Source material: PBMCs. The TCR originated in a woman aged 40 to 55 in good health and CMV-seronegative. The rearranged segments are TRBV11-3 and TRBJ2-7; too little of a D gene remains to name it. The sequence in DNA is TGTGCCAGCAGCCTCGGCGGCAGATTACTTCCGGACGAGCAGTACTTC. It encodes CASSLGGRLLPDEQYF.